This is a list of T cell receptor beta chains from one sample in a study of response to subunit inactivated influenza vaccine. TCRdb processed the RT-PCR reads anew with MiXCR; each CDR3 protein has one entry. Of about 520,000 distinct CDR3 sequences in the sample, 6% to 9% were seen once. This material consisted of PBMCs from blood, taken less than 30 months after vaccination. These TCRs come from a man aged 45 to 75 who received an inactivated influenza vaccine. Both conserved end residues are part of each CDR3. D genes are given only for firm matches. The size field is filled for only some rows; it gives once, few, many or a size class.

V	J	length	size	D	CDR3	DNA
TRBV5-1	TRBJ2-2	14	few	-	CASSLDRAPGELFF	TGCGCCAGCAGCTTGGACAGGGCGCCCGGGGAGCTGTTTTTT
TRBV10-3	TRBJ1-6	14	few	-	CAISDSSYNSPLHF	TGTGCCATCAGTGATAGCTCCTATAATTCACCCCTCCACTTT
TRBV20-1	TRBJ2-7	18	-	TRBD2	CSARPPGPGLAGRGEQYF	TGCAGTGCTAGACCACCCGGGCCGGGACTAGCGGGACGAGGCGAGCAGTACTTC
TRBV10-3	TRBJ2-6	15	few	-	CAISEAGLGANVLTF	TGTGCCATCAGTGAGGCTGGGCTCGGGGCCAACGTCCTGACTTTC
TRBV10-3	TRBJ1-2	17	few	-	CAISESKRSLTNYGYTF	TGTGCCATCAGTGAGTCTAAGAGGAGCCTAACTAACTATGGCTACACCTTC
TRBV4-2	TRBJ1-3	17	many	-	CASSQVSGVGSGNTIYF	TGTGCCAGCAGCCAAGTTTCAGGGGTCGGCTCTGGAAACACCATATATTTT
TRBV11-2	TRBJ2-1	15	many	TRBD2	CASSPGRAGRNEQFF	TGTGCCAGCAGCCCGGGGAGGGCAGGGAGGAATGAGCAGTTCTTC
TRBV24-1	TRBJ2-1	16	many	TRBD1	CATSDLPRGPYNEQFF	TGTGCCACCAGTGATTTGCCCAGGGGGCCCTACAATGAGCAGTTCTTC
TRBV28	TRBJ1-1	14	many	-	CASSFYGGPTEAFF	TGTGCCAGCAGTTTTTATGGGGGGCCCACTGAAGCTTTCTTT
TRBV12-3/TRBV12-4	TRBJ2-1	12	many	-	CASSLAANEQFF	TGTGCCAGCAGTTTAGCAGCCAATGAGCAGTTCTTC
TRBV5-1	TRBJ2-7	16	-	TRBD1	CASSGTQGEFSYEQYF	TGCGCCAGCAGCGGAACCCAGGGGGAATTCTCCTACGAGCAGTACTTC
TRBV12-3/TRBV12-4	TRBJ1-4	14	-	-	CASSTTGNHEKLFF	TGTGCCAGCAGTACGACAGGAAACCATGAAAAACTGTTTTTT
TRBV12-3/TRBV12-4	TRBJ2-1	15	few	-	CASTPHRASYNEQFF	TGTGCCAGCACCCCCCACAGGGCCTCATACAATGAGCAGTTCTTC
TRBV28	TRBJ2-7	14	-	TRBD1	CASSPYRGRNEQYF	TGTGCCAGCAGTCCCTACAGGGGGCGGAACGAGCAGTACTTC
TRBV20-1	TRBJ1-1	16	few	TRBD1	CSARDGGQGAGTEAFF	TGCAGTGCTAGAGATGGGGGACAGGGGGCTGGCACTGAAGCTTTCTTT
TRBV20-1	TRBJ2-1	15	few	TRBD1	CSARDGGQGNNEQFF	TGCAGTGCTAGAGATGGGGGACAGGGGAACAATGAGCAGTTCTTC
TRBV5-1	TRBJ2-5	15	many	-	CASSLGGSGQETQYF	TGCGCCAGCAGCTTAGGGGGGAGCGGTCAAGAGACCCAGTACTTC
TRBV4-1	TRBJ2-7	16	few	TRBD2	CASSQGAAGVPYEQYF	TGCGCCAGCAGCCAAGGAGCAGCGGGGGTCCCCTACGAGCAGTACTTC
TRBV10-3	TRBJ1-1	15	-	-	CAISAESRGNTEAFF	TGTGCCATCTCAGCCGAAAGTCGTGGGAACACTGAAGCTTTCTTT
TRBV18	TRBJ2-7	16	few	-	CASSPRDGKGAYEQYF	TGTGCCAGCTCACCCCGGGACGGGAAGGGCGCCTACGAGCAGTACTTC
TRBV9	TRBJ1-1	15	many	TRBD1	CASSVSPGQGAEAFF	TGTGCCAGCAGCGTATCCCCGGGACAGGGCGCTGAAGCTTTCTTT
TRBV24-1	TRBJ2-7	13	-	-	CATSGLGYYEQYF	TGTGCCACCAGTGGGCTGGGCTACTACGAGCAGTACTTC
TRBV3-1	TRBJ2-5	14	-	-	CASSPGAFGETQYF	TGTGCCAGCAGCCCAGGGGCGTTTGGCGAGACCCAGTACTTC
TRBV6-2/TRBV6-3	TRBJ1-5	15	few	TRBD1	CASRRTGGTYQPQHF	TGTGCCAGCAGGAGGACAGGGGGAACATATCAGCCCCAGCATTTT
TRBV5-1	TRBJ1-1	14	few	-	CASSLYTQDTEAFF	TGCGCCAGCAGCTTATACACGCAGGACACTGAAGCTTTCTTT
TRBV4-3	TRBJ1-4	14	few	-	CASSQETGREKLFF	TGCGCCAGCAGCCAAGAAACGGGACGGGAAAAACTGTTTTTT
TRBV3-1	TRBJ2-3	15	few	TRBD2	CASSRSGTTTDTQYF	TGTGCCAGCAGCCGATCCGGGACTACCACAGATACGCAGTATTTT
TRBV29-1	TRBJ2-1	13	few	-	CSAGTPRYNEQFF	TGCAGCGCCGGGACACCACGCTACAATGAGCAGTTCTTC
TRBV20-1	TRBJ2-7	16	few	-	CSASLPGGRLSYEQYF	TGCAGTGCTAGCCTCCCTGGGGGACGATTATCGTACGAGCAGTACTTC
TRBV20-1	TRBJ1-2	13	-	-	CSVPSDGSYGYTF	TGCAGTGTTCCCTCGGACGGCAGCTATGGCTACACCTTC
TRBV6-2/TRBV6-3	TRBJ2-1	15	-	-	CASSYGSSFYNEQFF	TGTGCCAGCAGTTACGGTTCTAGCTTCTACAATGAGCAGTTCTTC
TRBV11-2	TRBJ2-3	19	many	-	CASSPQLSKAGPLTDTQYF	TGTGCCAGCAGCCCACAATTATCCAAGGCGGGGCCCCTCACAGATACGCAGTATTTT
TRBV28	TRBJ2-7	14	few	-	CASRRTGPLYEQYF	TGTGCCAGCCGCCGGACGGGCCCCCTCTACGAGCAGTACTTC
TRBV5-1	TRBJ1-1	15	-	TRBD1	CASSLGQGSGTEAFF	TGCGCCAGCAGCTTAGGACAGGGGTCGGGCACTGAAGCTTTCTTT
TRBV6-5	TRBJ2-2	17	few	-	CASSYLGAPHVTGELFF	TGTGCCAGCAGTTACTTAGGAGCGCCACACGTCACCGGGGAGCTGTTTTTT
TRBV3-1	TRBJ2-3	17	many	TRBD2	CASSPRTSGGATDTQYF	TGTGCCAGCAGCCCCCGGACTAGCGGGGGGGCGACAGATACGCAGTATTTT
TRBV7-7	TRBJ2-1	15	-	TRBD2	CASSPTSARPDEQFF	TGTGCCAGCAGCCCGACTAGCGCCCGCCCAGATGAGCAGTTCTTC
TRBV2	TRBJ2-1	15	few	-	CASSEGGDIYNEQFF	TGTGCCAGCAGTGAAGGTGGGGACATATACAATGAGCAGTTCTTC
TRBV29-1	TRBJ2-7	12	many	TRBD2	CSVPGLASEQYF	TGCAGCGTCCCGGGACTAGCGAGTGAGCAGTACTTC
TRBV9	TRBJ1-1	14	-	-	CASSTTGTRTEAFF	TGTGCCAGCAGCACGACAGGAACAAGGACTGAAGCTTTCTTT
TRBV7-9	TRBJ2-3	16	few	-	CASRPGASSVADTQYF	TGTGCCAGCAGGCCCGGGGCTAGCTCTGTAGCAGATACGCAGTATTTT
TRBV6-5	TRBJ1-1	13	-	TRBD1	CASSYRTGGSVFF	TGTGCCAGCAGTTACCGGACAGGTGGTTCCGTTTTCTTT
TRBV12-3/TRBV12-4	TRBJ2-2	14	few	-	CASRGAGTTGELFF	TGTGCCAGCAGAGGGGCAGGGACCACCGGGGAGCTGTTTTTT